Listed here are 10 T cell receptor beta chains from one sample, sequenced in a study of T-cell reconstitution after alpha-beta-depleted transplantation in children. Unique molecular identifiers were incorporated into the prepared TCRbeta library. MiXCR, run by TCRdb on the PCR reads, gives a single entry per CDR3 protein. This sample yields a few hundred thousand distinct CDR3 sequences, of which 20% to 30% are seen a single time; 4% to 6% belongs to the top ten. Sample: PBMCs, mostly from graft donor cells, taken 360 days after TCRalphabeta/CD19-depleted stem cell transplant. The receptor set was obtained from a female patient aged 2-15 years who had a stem cell transplant for congenital amegakaryocytic thrombocytopenia, so the T cells may come from the graft donor.

This clonotype has a handful of counts. V gene TRBV29-1 combines with J gene TRBJ1-1, with 7 bases fitting TRBD1. The V and J ends lost 7 bases and 5 bases, in that order; junction bases with no gene match: 7. The CDR3 is 12 amino acids. Germline-derived CDR1 and CDR2 are SQVTM and ANQGSEA. This CDR3 reads CSAKGARTEAFF. The CDR3 DNA is TGCAGCGCTAAGGGGGCGAGGACTGAAGCTTTCTTT.

The chain couples TRBV12-3 or TRBV12-4 to TRBJ1-4, with a possible D match to TRBD1 (5 bases). The ends were cut back, 5 bases at V and 8 bases at J, with 12 bases in the middle. The length of the CDR3 is 13 residues. The CDR3 spells CASSLQGEEKLFF. The CDR3 nucleotides read TGTGCCAGCAGTCTCCAGGGTGAGGAAAAACTGTTTTTT.

This clonotype was seen at least ten times. The V gene is TRBV7-9, the J gene TRBJ2-7; the D is unclear. Between the trimmed V and J ends, which lost 0 bases and 4 bases, there was a span of 7 bases. CDR1 and CDR2 from the germline V gene are SEHNR and FQNEAQ (reference sequence). The CDR3 runs to 13 residues. The CDR3 DNA sequence: TGTGCCAGCAGCTTAGCGCTCAATTACGAGCAGTACTTC. Its protein is CASSLALNYEQYF.

This sequence joins TRBV12-3 or TRBV12-4 and TRBJ2-5; 7 bases map to TRBD1. This CDR3 has 13 residues. V shed 5 bases, J shed 5 bases, and the junction held 5 bases outside the gene matches. The CDR3: CASSPTTGETQYF. CDR3 coding DNA: TGTGCCAGCAGTCCAACGACAGGGGAGACCCAGTACTTC.

This rearrangement joins TRBV5-1 to TRBJ2-1; perhaps TRBD2 as D (5 bases). This CDR3 region has 12 residues. Trimming pared 4 bases from V and 10 bases from J, leaving 12 bases between. The V gene's germline CDR1 is SGHRS and CDR2 YFSETQ. The CDR3 DNA is TGCGCCAGCAGCCCAGTGTCGGGGGAGCAGTTCTTC. Its protein product is CASSPVSGEQFF.

This sequence joins TRBV7-2 and TRBJ2-7, with TRBD1 identical over 10 bases. The junction had 2 bases not matched to a gene; V was cut back by 1 base and J by 2 bases. Germline V gives CDR1 SGHTA, CDR2 FQGNSA. CDR3 size: 15 residues. CDR3 amino acids: CASSLVGQGAYEQYF. For the CDR3, the DNA is TGTGCCAGCAGCTTAGTCGGACAGGGGGCCTACGAGCAGTACTTC.

This clonotype was counted a few times. The chain couples TRBV20-1 to TRBJ2-5; D might be TRBD1 (6 bases). The germline gives CDR1 DFQATT, CDR2 SNEGSKA (reference sequence). This CDR3 has 13 residues. V was pared by 3 bases and J by 5 bases, with 13 bases between. CDR3 amino acids: CSASIGGLETQYF. The CDR3 coding sequence is TGCAGTGCTAGCATAGGGGGATTGGAGACCCAGTACTTC.

A few counts support this clonotype. This rearrangement joins TRBV5-1 to TRBJ1-1, with D uncertain. The germline V gene has CDR1 SGHRS and CDR2 YFSETQ. The CDR3 covers 14 residues. The V and J ends lost 4 bases and 4 bases respectively, with 14 bases between them. For the CDR3, the DNA is TGCGCCAGCAGCATCGACCTAAGCGGCACTGAAGCTTTCTTT. Translation: CASSIDLSGTEAFF. The complete variable domain, with remaining parts taken from reference TRBV5-1 and TRBJ1-1, reads KAGVTQTPRYLIKTRGQQVTLSCSPISGHRSVSWYQQTPGQGLQFLFEYFSETQRNKGNFPGRFSGRQFSNSRSEMNVSTLELGDSALYLCASSIDLSGTEAFFGQGTRLTVV.

The gene calls are TRBV20-1 and TRBJ2-3, with 7 bases fitting TRBD2. The CDR3 extends over 14 amino acids. The trim removed 6 bases at V and 3 bases at J, leaving 9 bases unmatched. The germline gives CDR1 DFQATT, CDR2 SNEGSKA (reference sequence). CDR3 loop: CSAWSWGGTDTQYF. Written as DNA, the CDR3 is TGCAGTGCCTGGTCCTGGGGGGGTACAGATACGCAGTATTTT.

This clonotype was counted only a few times. V usage is TRBV4-1 and J usage is TRBJ1-5; D remains ambiguous. V was cut by 0 bases and J by 0 bases, with 6 bases left in between. Germline assignment: CDR1 MGHRA and CDR2 YSYEKL. This CDR3 spans 15 amino acids. The CDR3 nucleotides read TGCGCCAGCAGCCAAGAGAGGGATAGCAATCAGCCCCAGCATTTT. It specifies CASSQERDSNQPQHF.